These 24 T cell receptor beta chains share one sample of origin, sequenced in a study of blood T cell repertoires in COVID-19. Here immunoSEQ multiplex PCR was the method, and the copy in TCRdb shows in-frame clones only, minus some. Among about 300,000 clones listed, 83% were seen once. The sample taken for sequencing was peripheral blood. These receptors were collected from a woman aged 50 to 65 who had recovered from COVID-19.

The chain carries TRBV6-6 and TRBJ2-3; 7 bases line up with TRBD1. The length of the CDR3 is 15 residues. The germline V gene encodes CDR1 MNHNY and CDR2 SVGAGI (reference sequence). J was trimmed by 2 bases and V by 4 bases; bases with no gene match: 6. The CDR3 region is CASSSRGQTTDTQYF. CDR3 nucleotide sequence: TGTGCCAGCAGTTCCAGGGGACAGACCACAGATACGCAGTATTTT.

This chain links TRBV12-3 or TRBV12-4 with TRBJ2-2, with D possibly TRBD1 on 6 matching bases. The CDR3 covers 11 residues. Trimming took off 8 bases at V and 8 bases at J, with 9 bases between the two ends. CDR3 bases: TGTGCCAGCCGACAGGTTGGGGAGCTGTTTTTT. Amino acids: CASRQVGELFF.

V is TRBV28 and J is TRBJ2-7; D call uncertain. CDR1 and CDR2 from the germline V gene are MDHEN and SYDVKM. V was trimmed by 2 bases and J by 9 bases, leaving 17 bases between them. The CDR3 extends over 14 amino acids. Here the CDR3 DNA reads TGTGCCAGCAGTTTAACCACTCTACCTGCAGGGCAGTACTTC. Translation: CASSLTTLPAGQYF.

The chain joins TRBV4-3 to TRBJ2-1, with D tentatively TRBD2 (7 bases). This CDR3 has 15 amino acids. V was trimmed by 3 bases and J by 10 bases, leaving 19 bases between them. Germline CDR1 is LGHNA and CDR2 is YSLEER. The CDR3 sequence is CASSQVIGGDREQFF. The CDR3 DNA reads TGCGCCAGCAGCCAGGTGATAGGGGGGGATCGGGAGCAGTTCTTC.

This clone showed up just a few times. The chain recombines TRBV19 with TRBJ1-6; the D gene is possibly TRBD1 (5 bases). The CDR3 extends over 16 amino acids. V was clipped by 3 bases and J by 0 bases, with 9 bases between them. From germline, CDR1 is LNHDA and CDR2 SQIVND (reference sequence). CDR3 sequence: CASSMEGSSYNSPLHF. The CDR3 DNA is TGTGCCAGTAGTATGGAGGGGAGCTCCTATAATTCACCCCTCCACTTT.

The rearrangement joins TRBV7-9 to TRBJ2-1, with D perhaps TRBD2 (6 bases). The CDR3 has 16 amino acids. Trimming shortened V by 0 bases and J by 8 bases, and 17 bases separated the two germline ends. Germline CDR1 is SEHNR and CDR2 is FQNEAQ (reference sequence). CDR3 residues: CASSLASGFGGDEQFF. Written as DNA, the CDR3 is TGTGCCAGCAGCTTAGCTAGCGGATTTGGTGGCGATGAGCAGTTCTTC.

In its sample, this clone was seen once. The chain links TRBV28 to TRBJ1-2; D not resolved. Trimming pared 6 bases from V and 2 bases from J, leaving 10 bases between. The CDR3 sequence is 13 residues long. Germline loops: CDR1 MDHEN, CDR2 SYDVKM. The CDR3 sequence is CASRLGYNYGYTF. Here the CDR3 DNA reads TGTGCCAGCAGACTAGGGTACAACTATGGCTACACCTTC.

This clone was found once. The chain couples TRBV5-5 to TRBJ1-2; the D gene is possibly TRBD1 (5 bases). Trimming took 1 base from V and 6 from J, leaving 10 bases between them. This CDR3 is built from 13 residues. Germline CDR1 is SGHKS and CDR2 is YYEKEE (reference sequence). The DNA of the CDR3 is TGTGCCAGCAGCTTGAACCCGGGGGATGGCTACACCTTC. Amino acid sequence: CASSLNPGDGYTF. Combining the CDR3 with reference TRBV5-5 and TRBJ1-2 gives the whole variable domain DAGVTQSPTHLIKTRGQQVTLRCSPISGHKSVSWYQQVLGQGPQFIFQYYEKEERGRGNFPDRFSARQFPNYSSELNVNALLLGDSALYLCASSLNPGDGYTFGSGTRLTVV.

This chain connects TRBV6-2 or TRBV6-3 to TRBJ2-3, with D possibly matching TRBD2 (6 bases). Germline values: CDR1 MNHEY, CDR2 SVGEGT. There are 16 residues in the CDR3. The V end lost 5 bases, the J end lost 3 bases, and 18 bases lay between the germline ends. Written as DNA, the CDR3 is TGTGCCAGCAGTCGTACCTCTAGCGCCGATACAGATACGCAGTATTTT. This sequence encodes CASSRTSSADTDTQYF.

V and J are TRBV7-9 and TRBJ1-1; 9 nucleotides line up with TRBD1. The CDR3 runs to 15 residues. V dropped 4 bases and J dropped 5; count of bases not matched to a gene: 8. CDR1 SEHNR and CDR2 FQNEAQ come from the germline V gene (reference sequence). This CDR3 reads CASSSVGGQGTEAFF. The CDR3 bases are TGTGCCAGCAGCTCTGTCGGCGGACAGGGGACTGAAGCTTTCTTT.

The genes are TRBV15 and TRBJ2-5, with a weak D call TRBD2 (7 bases). Deletions cut 3 bases from V and 2 bases from J, with 13 bases between. The length of the CDR3 is 15 residues. The germline CDR1 and CDR2 sequences are LNHNV and YYDKDF (reference sequence). The CDR3 spells CATSRAGALQETQYF. The CDR3 DNA is TGTGCCACCAGCAGGGCGGGGGCCTTACAAGAGACCCAGTACTTC.

This clone is a singleton in its sample. The V and J genes are TRBV24-1 and TRBJ1-1; D is possibly TRBD1 (6 bases). V was pared by 5 bases and J by 0 bases, with 9 bases between. The germline V gene has CDR1 KGHDR and CDR2 SFDVKD. The CDR3 has 14 amino acids. CDR3 in amino acids: CATSGGGMNTEAFF. The CDR3 DNA reads TGTGCCACCAGTGGCGGGGGCATGAACACTGAAGCTTTCTTT.

At least ten counts were recorded for this clone. V gene TRBV19 combines with J gene TRBJ1-5; the match to TRBD1 covers 7 bases. The CDR3 runs to 17 residues. Per germline, CDR1 LNHDA and CDR2 SQIVND (reference sequence). With V trimmed by 6 bases and J by 3 bases, 14 bases remained unmatched. The CDR3 DNA reads as TGTGCCAGTAGCCTAGGGCCCGGAGGGGGCTCCAATCAGCCCCAGCATTTT. Its protein is CASSLGPGGGSNQPQHF.

The chain has TRBV28 and TRBJ1-1; no clear D gene. Germline V lookup: CDR1 MDHEN, CDR2 SYDVKM. The CDR3 is made up of 14 amino acids. Trimming took 6 bases from V and 0 from J, leaving 11 bases between them. The CDR3 DNA reads as TGTGCCAGCAGGACGGGATGGATGAACACTGAAGCTTTCTTT. This translates into CASRTGWMNTEAFF.

This clone was seen just once. The rearrangement joins TRBV30 to TRBJ1-3; 9 positions agree with TRBD1. Germline trimming cut 2 bases from V and 1 base from J; bases unmatched to any gene: 6. The germline V gene has CDR1 GTSNPN and CDR2 SVGIG (reference sequence). The CDR3 runs to 16 residues. The CDR3 DNA sequence: TGTGCCTGGAGTACTCGGGGGACAGGGTCTGGAAACACCATATATTTT. The encoded protein is CAWSTRGTGSGNTIYF.

V usage is TRBV3-1 (or the pseudogene TRBV3-2) and J usage is TRBJ2-3; a weak D match, TRBD2 (5 bases). Trimming shortened V by 2 bases and J by 5 bases, and 8 bases separated the two germline ends. In germline, CDR1 is LGHDT, CDR2 YNNKEL (reference sequence). The CDR3 sequence is 13 residues long. The CDR3 here is CASSQSGGDTQYF. CDR3 DNA: TGTGCCAGCAGCCAAAGCGGTGGAGATACGCAGTATTTT.

J is TRBJ1-2 and V is TRBV5-8; D is unresolved. CDR3 length: 13 amino acids. Per the germline V gene, CDR1 is SGHTS and CDR2 is YDEGEE. V shed 5 bases and J shed 1 base, with 9 bases lying between them. Here the CDR3 DNA reads TGTGCCAGCAGTAAGGACTATAACTATGGCTACACCTTC. Translation gives CASSKDYNYGYTF.

CDR3 region: CASSLEQATNEKLFF. DNA for the CDR3: TGTGCCAGCAGCTTGGAGCAGGCAACTAATGAAAAACTGTTTTTT. The chain carries TRBV5-4 and TRBJ1-4; no firm D call. The CDR3 contains 15 residues. Trimming removed 0 bases at V and 0 bases at J, with 6 bases between. The germline V gene has CDR1 SGHNT and CDR2 YYREEE (reference sequence).

This clone was picked up one time. The gene calls are TRBV20-1 and TRBJ2-7; D may be TRBD2 (6 bases). Germline loops: CDR1 DFQATT, CDR2 SNEGSKA (reference sequence). CDR3 length equals 11 residues. V lost 6 bases, J lost 7 bases, and 13 bases lay in between. The CDR3 spells CSALDRGEQYF. The CDR3 bases are TGCAGTGCCCTGGACCGGGGGGAGCAGTACTTC.

V is TRBV7-9 and J is TRBJ2-2, with 7 bases lining up with TRBD1. Germline loops: CDR1 SEHNR, CDR2 FQNEAQ (reference sequence). The CDR3 is 16 amino acids. V dropped 6 bases and J dropped 0; count of bases not matched to a gene: 7. The CDR3 DNA reads TGTGCCAGCAGTTCTTCCGGGACAGCGAACACCGGGGAGCTGTTTTTT. It yields the protein CASSSSGTANTGELFF.

The chain combines TRBV6-2 or TRBV6-3 with TRBJ2-5; 7 positions match TRBD1. The CDR3 covers 16 residues. CDR1 and CDR2 (germline): MNHEY, SVGEGT. V lost 5 bases to trimming and J lost 2 bases; unmatched junction nucleotides: 11. In DNA form, the CDR3 reads TGTGCCAGCAGTCGCCGCCCTCGACAGGGTCAAGAGACCCAGTACTTC. Translated: CASSRRPRQGQETQYF.

J is TRBJ1-2 and V is TRBV19; D uncertain. The V end lost 3 bases, the J end lost 1 base, and 9 bases lay between the germline ends. The CDR3 extends over 14 amino acids. Germline CDR1 reads LNHDA; CDR2 reads SQIVND (reference sequence). The CDR3 here is CASSMGLLNYGYTF. The CDR3 region has the DNA TGTGCCAGTAGTATGGGCCTGCTTAACTATGGCTACACCTTC.

J is TRBJ2-5 and V is TRBV5-1; the match to TRBD2 covers 9 bases. The CDR3 length is 15 residues. CDR1 is SGHRS, CDR2 YFSETQ, per germline. V was clipped by 4 bases and J by 2 bases; unmatched bases: 6. CDR3 sequence reads: CASSPSGALQETQYF. The CDR3 bases are TGCGCCAGCAGCCCTAGCGGGGCCCTACAAGAGACCCAGTACTTC.

The J gene is TRBJ2-5, the V gene TRBV28; 8 positions match TRBD2. This CDR3 comprises 14 residues. The junction had 5 bases not matched to a gene; V was cut back by 6 bases and J by 2 bases. The V gene's germline CDR1 is MDHEN and CDR2 SYDVKM. The CDR3 nucleotides read TGTGCCAGCAGGTACGGGAGGGGTCAAGAGACCCAGTACTTC. Translating gives CASRYGRGQETQYF.